Ten or more counts support the clone carrying this T cell receptor beta chain. What it binds is not known. This entry belongs to a study of regulatory T cells in long-lasting Graves disease. Whole-study context: Treatment with antithyroid drugs for over 5 years, together with positive TSH receptor antibodies, meant persistent Graves' disease. Notes on the study in general: Newly diagnosed disease favored TRBV20-1 and TRBJ2-1 over persistent disease.

Time point of the sample: persistent/refractory GD, antithyroid drugs over 5 years with positive TRAb. Isolated PBMC RNA provided the starting material for the TCR library. Investigators report Graves' disease was diagnosed under American Thyroid Association guidelines. Enrollment of patients was through an endocrinology department in Xi'an, China. Libraries of TCR beta came from iRepertoire HTBI primers plus Arm-PCR of CDR3 regions. TCRdb passed the multiplex PCR reads through MiXCR, listing each CDR3 protein once. The sample holds roughly 450,000 distinct CDR3 sequences; around a fifth are singletons and the top ten take about 12%. The V end was cut by 8 bases, the J end by 2 bases, with 22 bases between. Germline loops: CDR1 MNHNS, CDR2 SASEGT. CDR3 length equals 17 residues.

The receptor's source is a female donor with Graves disease. Source: peripheral blood mononuclear cells (PBMCs), taken when the disease was refractory, from a patient treated with antithyroid drugs. The chain recombines TRBV6-1 with TRBJ1-5, with a possible D match to TRBD1 (5 bases). CDR3 coding DNA: TGTGCCAGCCGACGGGGCGATTGGGAGAGAGGCAATCAGCCCCAGCATTTT. This sequence encodes CASRRGDWERGNQPQHF.